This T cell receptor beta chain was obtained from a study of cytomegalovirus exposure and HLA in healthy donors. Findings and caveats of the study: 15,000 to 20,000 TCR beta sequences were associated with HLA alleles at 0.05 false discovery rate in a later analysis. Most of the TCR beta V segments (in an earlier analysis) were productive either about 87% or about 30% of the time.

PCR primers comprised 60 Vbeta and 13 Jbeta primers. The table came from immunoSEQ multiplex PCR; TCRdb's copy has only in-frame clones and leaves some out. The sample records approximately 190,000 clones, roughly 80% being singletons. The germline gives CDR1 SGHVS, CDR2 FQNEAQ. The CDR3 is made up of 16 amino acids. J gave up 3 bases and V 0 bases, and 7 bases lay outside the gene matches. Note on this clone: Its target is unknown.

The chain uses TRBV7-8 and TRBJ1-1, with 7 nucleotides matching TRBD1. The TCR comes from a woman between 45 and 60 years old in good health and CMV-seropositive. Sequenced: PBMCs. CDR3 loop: CASSLALKTGYTEAFF. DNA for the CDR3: TGTGCCAGCAGCTTAGCGCTCAAGACAGGGTACACTGAAGCTTTCTTT. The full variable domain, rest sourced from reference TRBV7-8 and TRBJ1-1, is GAGVSQSPRYKVAKRGQDVALRCDPISGHVSLFWYQQALGQGPEFLTYFQNEAQLDKSGLPSDRFFAERPEGSVSTLKIQRTQQEDSAVYLCASSLALKTGYTEAFFGQGTRLTVV.